This is a list of T cell receptor beta chains from one sample in a study of CD8 T cells in ankylosing spondylitis. TCRdb re-analysed the 5' RACE reads in MiXCR, keeping a single row per CDR3 protein. Of 350,000 or so distinct CDR3 sequences listed, under 15% were seen once; the top ten hold 1.1%. Sequencing input: blood, either unsorted or a sorted T cell fraction (not recorded which). The receptors derive from a male donor with ankylosing spondylitis or in good health (not recorded which). Both conserved end residues are part of each CDR3. D genes are given only for firm matches. Expanded clones get a size class; other rows say once, few or many, or leave the size out.

clone size: few
V gene: TRBV14
D gene: TRBD2
J gene: TRBJ2-1
CDR3 DNA: TGTGCCAGCAGCCCTCGGACTAGCGTCAATGAGCAGTTCTTC
CDR3 protein: CASSPRTSVNEQFF

clone size: NA
V gene: TRBV5-1
D gene: TRBD1
J gene: TRBJ1-1
CDR3 DNA: TGCGCCAGCAGCGGGACTCCCGGGACAGGGAACACTGAAGCTTTCTTT
CDR3 protein: CASSGTPGTGNTEAFF

clone size: NA
V gene: TRBV29-1
D gene: TRBD1
J gene: TRBJ2-2
CDR3 DNA: TGCAGCGTCCGGACAGGGGTGAACACCGGGGAGCTGTTTTTT
CDR3 protein: CSVRTGVNTGELFF

clone size: few
V gene: TRBV3-1
D gene: NA
J gene: TRBJ1-5
CDR3 DNA: TGTGCCAGCAGCCAAGCAGGAACAGGGATTCCTCAGCCCCAGCATTTT
CDR3 protein: CASSQAGTGIPQPQHF

clone size: NA
V gene: TRBV6-2/TRBV6-3
D gene: NA
J gene: TRBJ1-1
CDR3 DNA: TGTGCCGGGAGGAGTACAGGGAGCACTGAAGCTTTCTTT
CDR3 protein: CAGRSTGSTEAFF

clone size: few
V gene: TRBV5-6
D gene: TRBD1
J gene: TRBJ1-6
CDR3 DNA: TGTGCCAGCAGCTCGACAGGGGTTAATTCACCCCTCCACTTT
CDR3 protein: CASSSTGVNSPLHF

clone size: few
V gene: TRBV6-5
D gene: NA
J gene: TRBJ2-3
CDR3 DNA: TGTGCCAGCAGTTATTCCGTTAGCACAGATACGCAGTATTTT
CDR3 protein: CASSYSVSTDTQYF

clone size: few
V gene: TRBV12-3/TRBV12-4
D gene: NA
J gene: TRBJ2-2
CDR3 DNA: TGTGCCAGCACTAAGACAGACCACACCGGGGAGCTGTTTTTT
CDR3 protein: CASTKTDHTGELFF

clone size: NA
V gene: TRBV5-1
D gene: NA
J gene: TRBJ2-5
CDR3 DNA: TGCGCCAGCAGCTTTGGACCGGAGTCCGAGACCCAGTACTTC
CDR3 protein: CASSFGPESETQYF

clone size: many
V gene: TRBV2
D gene: NA
J gene: TRBJ1-2
CDR3 DNA: TGTGCCAGCAGCGCCGTATCGTCTAACTATGGCTACACCTTC
CDR3 protein: CASSAVSSNYGYTF

clone size: NA
V gene: TRBV6-2/TRBV6-3
D gene: TRBD1
J gene: TRBJ2-7
CDR3 DNA: TGTGCCAGCAGTTACCCTTTGGGACAGGTTTCCTACGAGCAGTACTTC
CDR3 protein: CASSYPLGQVSYEQYF

clone size: once
V gene: TRBV20-1
D gene: NA
J gene: TRBJ1-4
CDR3 DNA: TGCAGTGCTAGAGATCGGGGTGAAAAACTGTTTTTT
CDR3 protein: CSARDRGEKLFF

clone size: NA
V gene: TRBV11-2
D gene: NA
J gene: TRBJ2-1
CDR3 DNA: TGTGCCAGCAGCTTATACGTCCGGGGGTTTGGCTCCTACAATGAGCAGTTCTTC
CDR3 protein: CASSLYVRGFGSYNEQFF

clone size: few
V gene: TRBV5-1
D gene: NA
J gene: TRBJ1-4
CDR3 DNA: TGCGCCAGCAGCCAGAGGGGATTGGGTAATGAAAAACTGTTTTTT
CDR3 protein: CASSQRGLGNEKLFF

clone size: few
V gene: TRBV5-1
D gene: TRBD1
J gene: TRBJ1-2
CDR3 DNA: TGCGCCAGCGGCACAGGGGAGGGCCGGGGCTACACCTTC
CDR3 protein: CASGTGEGRGYTF

clone size: few
V gene: TRBV6-4
D gene: TRBD2
J gene: TRBJ2-1
CDR3 DNA: TGTGCCAGCAGTGACCAGGGCGGGAGTACCTACAATGAGCAGTTCTTC
CDR3 protein: CASSDQGGSTYNEQFF

clone size: NA
V gene: TRBV19
D gene: TRBD1
J gene: TRBJ1-1
CDR3 DNA: TGTGCCAGTACCACAGGGGCCAGGGTCAACACTGAAGCTTTCTTT
CDR3 protein: CASTTGARVNTEAFF

clone size: NA
V gene: TRBV27
D gene: NA
J gene: TRBJ2-7
CDR3 DNA: TGTGCCAGCAGGAAAGCGGGTGTGTCCTACGAGCAGTACTTC
CDR3 protein: CASRKAGVSYEQYF

clone size: NA
V gene: TRBV30
D gene: NA
J gene: TRBJ2-2
CDR3 DNA: TGTGCCTGGAGTGTACAGGGAGGGTCCGGGGAGCTGTTTTTT
CDR3 protein: CAWSVQGGSGELFF

clone size: many
V gene: TRBV29-1
D gene: TRBD1
J gene: TRBJ1-2
CDR3 DNA: TGCAGCGTTGACCCGACAGGGAACTATGGCTACACCTTC
CDR3 protein: CSVDPTGNYGYTF

clone size: NA
V gene: TRBV5-1
D gene: NA
J gene: TRBJ2-7
CDR3 DNA: TGCGCCAGCAGCTTGGAGCGGAGAGGCCCCTACGAGCAGTACTTC
CDR3 protein: CASSLERRGPYEQYF

clone size: few
V gene: TRBV12-3/TRBV12-4
D gene: NA
J gene: TRBJ2-4
CDR3 DNA: TGTGCCAGCAGTTCCCACCGGACGGTTGAGAGGGTAAACATTCAGTACTTC
CDR3 protein: CASSSHRTVERVNIQYF

clone size: few
V gene: TRBV7-2
D gene: NA
J gene: TRBJ1-4
CDR3 DNA: TGTGCCAGCAGCCGCCACCGAGCAACTAATGAAAAACTGTTTTTT
CDR3 protein: CASSRHRATNEKLFF

clone size: NA
V gene: TRBV2
D gene: NA
J gene: TRBJ2-2
CDR3 DNA: TGTGCCAGCAGTCCGGGGCTCGGGGAGCTGTTTTTT
CDR3 protein: CASSPGLGELFF

clone size: few
V gene: TRBV7-9
D gene: NA
J gene: TRBJ2-5
CDR3 DNA: TGTGCCAGCAGCTTGCAGAGTGAGACCCAGTACTTC
CDR3 protein: CASSLQSETQYF

clone size: few
V gene: TRBV20-1
D gene: TRBD1
J gene: TRBJ2-5
CDR3 DNA: TGCAGTGCCCCTAGACAGGGGGGGGAGACCCAGTACTTC
CDR3 protein: CSAPRQGGETQYF

clone size: NA
V gene: TRBV11-2
D gene: TRBD2
J gene: TRBJ2-7
CDR3 DNA: TGTGCCAGCAGCTCGAGTAGCGGGGGCTCCTACGAGCAGTACTTC
CDR3 protein: CASSSSSGGSYEQYF

clone size: NA
V gene: TRBV29-1
D gene: NA
J gene: TRBJ2-7
CDR3 DNA: TGCAGCTACACCTGGGGGGGCGCCGAGCAGTACTTC
CDR3 protein: CSYTWGGAEQYF

clone size: NA
V gene: TRBV5-1
D gene: NA
J gene: TRBJ1-4
CDR3 DNA: TGCGCCAGCAGCTTGGCCGGTCAGCCTGAAAAACTGTTTTTT
CDR3 protein: CASSLAGQPEKLFF

clone size: NA
V gene: TRBV2
D gene: TRBD2
J gene: TRBJ2-1
CDR3 DNA: TGTGCCAGCAGTTTAGCGGGAGGAAGGGATGAGCAGTTCTTC
CDR3 protein: CASSLAGGRDEQFF

clone size: NA
V gene: TRBV12-3/TRBV12-4
D gene: TRBD1
J gene: TRBJ2-1
CDR3 DNA: TGTGCCAGCAGCTTGTATGGACAGGGGGCAAACAATGAGCAGTTCTTC
CDR3 protein: CASSLYGQGANNEQFF

clone size: few
V gene: TRBV29-1
D gene: TRBD1
J gene: TRBJ2-5
CDR3 DNA: TGCAGCGCCGTACAGGGGAGCGTGGCCGAGACCCAGTACTTC
CDR3 protein: CSAVQGSVAETQYF

clone size: NA
V gene: TRBV29-1
D gene: NA
J gene: TRBJ2-4
CDR3 DNA: TGCAGCGTTCTAACCCACAGTTCCAAAAACATTCAGTACTTC
CDR3 protein: CSVLTHSSKNIQYF

clone size: NA
V gene: TRBV30
D gene: NA
J gene: TRBJ2-7
CDR3 DNA: TGTGCCTGGGGTCCGGGGAGCTCCTACGAGCAGTACTTC
CDR3 protein: CAWGPGSSYEQYF

clone size: few
V gene: TRBV2
D gene: NA
J gene: TRBJ1-1
CDR3 DNA: TGTGCCAGCAACCCCGGGGGGGCTAACGGGGCTGAAGCTTTCTTT
CDR3 protein: CASNPGGANGAEAFF

clone size: NA
V gene: TRBV11-1
D gene: NA
J gene: TRBJ2-5
CDR3 DNA: TGTGCCAGCAGCTTAGTGGGGAGCGAGACCCAGTACTTC
CDR3 protein: CASSLVGSETQYF

clone size: many
V gene: TRBV28
D gene: TRBD1
J gene: TRBJ1-2
CDR3 DNA: TGTGCCAGCAGCACAGGGGCTGGCTACACCTTC
CDR3 protein: CASSTGAGYTF

clone size: few
V gene: TRBV12-3/TRBV12-4
D gene: NA
J gene: TRBJ2-3
CDR3 DNA: TGTGCCAGCAGTATGTCGGGACTCACAGATACGCAGTATTTT
CDR3 protein: CASSMSGLTDTQYF

clone size: NA
V gene: TRBV10-1
D gene: TRBD1
J gene: TRBJ2-4
CDR3 DNA: TGCGCCAGTTCACAGGGGGCCAAAAACATTCAGTACTTC
CDR3 protein: CASSQGAKNIQYF

clone size: few
V gene: TRBV18
D gene: TRBD2
J gene: TRBJ2-1
CDR3 DNA: TGTGCCAGCTCTCTCGAGCGGGGGGTCGATGAGCAGTTCTTC
CDR3 protein: CASSLERGVDEQFF

clone size: many
V gene: TRBV12-3/TRBV12-4
D gene: TRBD2
J gene: TRBJ2-3
CDR3 DNA: TGTGCCAGCAGGAAACTTAGCGGGGACACAGATACGCAGTATTTT
CDR3 protein: CASRKLSGDTDTQYF

clone size: NA
V gene: TRBV3-1
D gene: TRBD2
J gene: TRBJ2-2
CDR3 DNA: TGTGCCAGCAGCCAAGGTAGCGGGGTCCGGCCCGGGGAGCTGTTTTTT
CDR3 protein: CASSQGSGVRPGELFF

clone size: few
V gene: TRBV5-1
D gene: TRBD2
J gene: TRBJ2-1
CDR3 DNA: TGCGCCAGCAGCTTGGGGGTCGGGGGGGCGTCCTACAATGAGCAGTTCTTC
CDR3 protein: CASSLGVGGASYNEQFF

clone size: once
V gene: TRBV5-5
D gene: NA
J gene: TRBJ2-1
CDR3 DNA: TGTGCCAGCAGCTGGGAGTCAAACAATGAGCAGTTCTTC
CDR3 protein: CASSWESNNEQFF

clone size: few
V gene: TRBV9
D gene: TRBD1
J gene: TRBJ2-1
CDR3 DNA: TGTGCCAGCAGCGTAGCTTTGGGACAGGGGGTGAGTGAGCAGTTCTTC
CDR3 protein: CASSVALGQGVSEQFF